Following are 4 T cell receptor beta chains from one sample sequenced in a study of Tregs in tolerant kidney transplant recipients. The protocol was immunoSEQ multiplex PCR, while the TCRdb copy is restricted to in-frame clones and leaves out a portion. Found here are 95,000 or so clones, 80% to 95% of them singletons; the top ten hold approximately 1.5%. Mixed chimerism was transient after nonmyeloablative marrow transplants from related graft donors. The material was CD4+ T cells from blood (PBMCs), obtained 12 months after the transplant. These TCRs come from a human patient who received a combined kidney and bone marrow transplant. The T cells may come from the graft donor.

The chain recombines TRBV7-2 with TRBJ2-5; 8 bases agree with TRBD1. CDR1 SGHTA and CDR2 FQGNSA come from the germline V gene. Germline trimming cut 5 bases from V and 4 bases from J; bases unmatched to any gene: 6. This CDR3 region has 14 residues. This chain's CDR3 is CASSRQGKGETQYF. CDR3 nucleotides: TGTGCCAGCAGCAGACAGGGGAAAGGAGAGACCCAGTACTTC.

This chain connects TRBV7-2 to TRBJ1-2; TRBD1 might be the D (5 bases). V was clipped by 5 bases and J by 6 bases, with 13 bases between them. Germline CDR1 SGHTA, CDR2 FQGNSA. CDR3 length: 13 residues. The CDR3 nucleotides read TGTGCCAGCAGCGTGGACCGGGGGGATGGCTACACCTTC. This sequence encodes CASSVDRGDGYTF.

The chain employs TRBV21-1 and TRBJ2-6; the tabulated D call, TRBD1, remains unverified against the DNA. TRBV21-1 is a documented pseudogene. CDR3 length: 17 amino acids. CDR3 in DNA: TGTGCCAGCAGCAAAGTTGTAACAGAGTCTGGGGCCAACGTCCTGACTTTC. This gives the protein CASSKVVTESGANVLTF.

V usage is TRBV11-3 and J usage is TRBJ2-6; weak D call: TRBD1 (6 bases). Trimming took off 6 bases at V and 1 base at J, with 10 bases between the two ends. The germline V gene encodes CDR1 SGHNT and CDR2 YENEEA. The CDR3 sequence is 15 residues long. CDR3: CASRSTGSGANVLTF. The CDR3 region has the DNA TGTGCCAGCAGATCCACAGGGTCTGGGGCCAACGTCCTGACTTTC. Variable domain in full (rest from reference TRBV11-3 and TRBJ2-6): EAGVVQSPRYKIIEKKQPVAFWCNPISGHNTLYWYLQNLGQGPELLIRYENEEAVDDSQLPKDRFSAERLKGVDSTLKIQPAELGDSAVYLCASRSTGSGANVLTFGAGSRLTVL.